This is a list of T cell receptor beta chains from one sample in a study of blood T cells in healthy people across ages. TCRdb reanalysed the 5' RACE reads using MiXCR and keeps one entry per CDR3 protein. The table shows 350,000 to 450,000 distinct CDR3 sequences, with 45% to 65% occurring only once. Input material: blood. These receptors were obtained from a man aged 60 to 69 in good health. The CDR3 runs from the conserved cysteine through the conserved F or W. Each record gives: clone size, J gene, D gene, V gene, CDR3 length, CDR3 protein, CDR3 DNA. The D gene is left open where the match is weak. Clone size is not always given. Where it is, it says once, few, many or a class for expanded clones.

>once|TRBJ2-1|-|TRBV6-5|14
CASSYTKTYNEQFF
TGTGCCAGCAGTTACACCAAAACTTACAATGAGCAGTTCTTC
>few|TRBJ1-6|-|TRBV9|14
CASSAATIGEPLHF
TGTGCCAGCAGCGCAGCCACAATCGGGGAACCCCTCCACTTT
>-|TRBJ2-4|TRBD2|TRBV7-2|16
CASSPTSGRTKDIQYF
TGTGCCAGCAGCCCGACTAGCGGGAGGACCAAAGACATTCAGTACTTC
>few|TRBJ2-5|-|TRBV14|13
CASSQNGGETQYF
TGTGCCAGCAGCCAAAACGGAGGAGAGACCCAGTACTTC
>few|TRBJ1-4|TRBD1|TRBV2|15
CASTKRQGGNEKLFF
TGTGCCAGCACCAAAAGACAGGGAGGGAATGAAAAACTGTTTTTT
>once|TRBJ1-1|-|TRBV5-1|15
CASSSGDGENTEAFF
TGCGCCAGCAGCTCTGGGGACGGAGAGAACACTGAAGCTTTCTTT
>many|TRBJ2-1|-|TRBV7-3|14
CASSLGMGDNEQFF
TGTGCCAGCAGCTTAGGGATGGGGGACAATGAGCAGTTCTTC
>-|TRBJ1-6|TRBD1|TRBV20-1|15
CSARDRQGFDSPLHF
TGCAGTGCTAGAGATCGACAGGGTTTCGATTCACCCCTCCACTTT
>-|TRBJ1-4|-|TRBV20-1|13
CSAREGFNEKLFF
TGCAGTGCTAGAGAGGGTTTTAATGAAAAACTGTTTTTT
>-|TRBJ2-7|TRBD2|TRBV6-5|13
CASSYEAGGEQYF
TGTGCCAGCAGTTACGAGGCGGGAGGCGAGCAGTACTTC
>-|TRBJ1-6|-|TRBV9|15
CASSAQGGYNSPLHF
TGTGCCAGCAGCGCCCAGGGCGGTTATAATTCACCCCTCCACTTT
>-|TRBJ2-1|-|TRBV7-2|11
CASSHGNEQFF
TGTGCCAGCAGCCATGGGAATGAGCAGTTCTTC
>few|TRBJ2-7|TRBD1|TRBV11-2|13
CASSFGQGYEQYF
TGTGCCAGCAGCTTTGGACAGGGCTACGAGCAGTACTTC
>few|TRBJ2-3|-|TRBV2|13
CASSGESTDTQYF
TGTGCCAGCAGTGGAGAGAGCACAGATACGCAGTATTTT
>-|TRBJ2-7|TRBD2|TRBV5-6|16
CASSARLAGTSYEQYF
TGTGCCAGCAGCGCCAGACTAGCGGGGACCTCCTACGAGCAGTACTTC
>-|TRBJ1-2|TRBD1|TRBV28|11
CATRTGSGYTF
TGTGCCACCAGGACAGGGTCTGGCTACACCTTC
>-|TRBJ2-2|TRBD1|TRBV15|18
CATSRRDRVGPNTGELFF
TGTGCCACCAGCAGAAGGGACAGGGTGGGACCAAACACCGGGGAGCTGTTTTTT
>-|TRBJ2-3|TRBD2|TRBV24-1|14
CATSDLAGVDTQYF
TGTGCCACCAGTGACCTAGCGGGAGTAGATACGCAGTATTTT
>-|TRBJ2-3|-|TRBV5-1|15
CASSFQGGDGDTQYF
TGCGCCAGCAGCTTTCAGGGCGGGGATGGAGATACGCAGTATTTT
>-|TRBJ1-2|TRBD1|TRBV7-9|13
CASSIRTGGGYTF
TGTGCCAGCAGCATCCGGACAGGGGGCGGCTACACCTTC
>-|TRBJ2-1|TRBD2|TRBV20-1|14
CSARTSGRGGEQFF
TGCAGTGCACGGACTAGCGGGAGGGGGGGTGAGCAGTTCTTC
>-|TRBJ2-7|-|TRBV6-2/TRBV6-3|13
CASSPAGPYEQYF
TGTGCCAGCAGTCCCGCAGGGCCCTACGAGCAGTACTTC
>-|TRBJ2-7|TRBD2|TRBV29-1|13
CSAGLAGSHEQYF
TGCAGCGCCGGACTAGCGGGATCCCACGAGCAGTACTTC
>few|TRBJ2-5|-|TRBV5-1|14
CASSPEAGQETQYF
TGCGCCAGCAGCCCCGAGGCAGGGCAAGAGACCCAGTACTTC
>-|TRBJ2-3|-|TRBV12-3/TRBV12-4|17
CASSFEVGRASTDTQYF
TGTGCCAGCAGTTTCGAGGTTGGGCGAGCTAGCACAGATACGCAGTATTTT
>-|TRBJ2-7|TRBD2|TRBV20-1|14
CSVPRSGTVGEQYF
TGCAGTGTCCCTCGAAGCGGGACCGTGGGGGAGCAGTACTTC
>-|TRBJ2-1|TRBD2|TRBV4-3|15
CASSQVREVDNKQFF
TGCGCCAGCAGCCAAGTCCGGGAGGTGGACAATAAGCAGTTCTTC
>-|TRBJ2-1|-|TRBV20-1|16
CSASPLRGAAHNEQFF
TGCAGTGCTAGCCCCCTTAGGGGGGCGGCCCACAATGAGCAGTTCTTC